Shown below are 12 T cell receptor beta chains from a single sample sequenced in a study of cytomegalovirus exposure and HLA in healthy donors. Primers for the PCR totalled 60 Vbeta and 13 Jbeta. Repertoires were generated with immunoSEQ multiplex PCR, while TCRdb's copy carries only in-frame clones and drops some. The sample consists of 150,000 to 200,000 clones, approximately 86% of them appearing once. Sample: PBMCs. The receptors were gathered from a woman aged 18-30 years in good health and CMV-seronegative.

This chain connects TRBV19 to TRBJ1-4; no definite D call. The CDR3 runs to 14 residues. Germline-derived CDR1 and CDR2 are LNHDA and SQIVND (reference sequence). Trimming stripped 5 bases from V and 0 bases from J, with 7 bases between. The CDR3 DNA reads TGTGCCAGTAGTCCCTTTGCAACTAATGAAAAACTGTTTTTT. It translates to CASSPFATNEKLFF.

The chain links TRBV9 to TRBJ2-7; 8 bases are a match to TRBD2. CDR1 and CDR2 (germline): SGDLS, YYNGEE. Trimming removed 0 bases from V and 3 bases from J; junction bases left unmatched: 5. The CDR3 spans 15 residues. For the CDR3, the DNA is TGTGCCAGCAGCGTAGAGAGCGGGAGCAGCTACGAGCAGTACTTC. The encoded protein is CASSVESGSSYEQYF.

The chain employs TRBV6-6 and TRBJ2-7; 11 nucleotides align to TRBD1. The CDR3 spans 13 residues. After removal of 10 bases from V and 4 bases from J, the junction contained 6 bases not matched to a gene. CDR1 and CDR2 from the germline V gene are MNHNY and SVGAGI (reference sequence). The CDR3 reads CATRTGGGYEQYF. As DNA, the CDR3 is TGTGCCACCAGGACAGGGGGCGGTTACGAGCAGTACTTC.

This clone showed up just once. This chain joins TRBV29-1 and TRBJ1-1; maybe TRBD1 (5 bases). The CDR3 consists of 15 residues. From germline, CDR1 is SQVTM and CDR2 ANQGSEA. Deletions cut 3 bases from V and 4 bases from J, with 18 bases between. CDR3 nucleotides: TGCAGCGTTGAGTATGTTGGAGGGACGGGCACTGAAGCTTTCTTT. Protein sequence: CSVEYVGGTGTEAFF.

This clone was counted a few times. The chain carries TRBV7-8 and TRBJ2-4; tentative D call: TRBD2 (6 bases). CDR3 length: 18 amino acids. Germline assignment: CDR1 SGHVS and CDR2 FQNEAQ. The V gene lost 2 bases and the J gene lost 4 bases, with 21 bases spanning the gap. The CDR3 DNA reads TGTGCCAGCAGCTTAAGGTCACTGGGGGGTGGCGTGAAAAACATTCAGTACTTC. This gives the protein CASSLRSLGGGVKNIQYF.

This chain uses TRBV28 with TRBJ1-2, with D unclear. This CDR3 is built from 16 residues. V was trimmed by 4 bases and J by 4 bases, leaving 19 bases between them. Germline CDR1 reads MDHEN; CDR2 reads SYDVKM. In DNA form, the CDR3 reads TGTGCCAGCAGTTCATATGCTCTCCGGGCGGGCTATGGCTACACCTTC. It translates to CASSSYALRAGYGYTF.

The CDR3 reads CASSEFGQVRTREKLFF. The CDR3 DNA reads TGTGCCAGCAGTGAATTTGGACAGGTCAGAACTAGGGAAAAACTGTTTTTT. The genes are TRBV6-1 and TRBJ1-4; 7 positions agree with TRBD1. This CDR3 comprises 17 residues. V shed 2 bases and J 8 bases; nucleotides not matched to a gene: 14. CDR1 is MNHNS and CDR2 is SASEGT in the germline V gene.

This chain links TRBV5-4 with TRBJ2-7, with 8 bases aligning to TRBD1. The CDR3 is 14 residues long. The germline CDR1 and CDR2 sequences are SGHNT and YYREEE (reference sequence). The ends lost 4 bases at V and 1 base at J; junction bases unmatched: 4. CDR3 amino acids: CASSHDRGSYEQYF. DNA of the CDR3: TGTGCCAGCAGCCATGACAGGGGTTCCTACGAGCAGTACTTC. Drawing the rest from reference TRBV5-4 and TRBJ2-7, the complete variable domain is ETGVTQSPTHLIKTRGQQVTLRCSSQSGHNTVSWYQQALGQGPQFIFQYYREEENGRGNFPPRFSGLQFPNYSSELNVNALELDDSALYLCASSHDRGSYEQYFGPGTRLTVT.

V is TRBV11-3 and J is TRBJ2-1; D is perhaps TRBD1 (5 bases). Germline-derived CDR1 and CDR2 are SGHNT and YENEEA. This CDR3 comprises 15 residues. Trimming removed 0 bases at V and 1 base at J, with 7 bases between. Here the CDR3 DNA reads TGTGCCAGCAGCTTAGAGGCAGGGTCCTACAATGAGCAGTTCTTC. Translation: CASSLEAGSYNEQFF.

The V gene is TRBV7-2, the J gene TRBJ2-4, with D perhaps assigned TRBD1 or TRBD2 (6 bases each). Trimming left V 5 bases short and J 7 bases short, with 12 bases between. Germline assignment: CDR1 SGHTA and CDR2 FQGNSA. The CDR3 is made up of 13 amino acids. CDR3 in DNA: TGTGCCAGCAGCCTAGGGGGGAGGAACATTCAGTACTTC. Its protein product is CASSLGGRNIQYF.

This clone was observed once. The chain has TRBV19 and TRBJ2-5, with D possibly being TRBD1 (5 bases). Trimming pared 10 bases from V and 1 base from J, leaving 13 bases between. The CDR3 runs 13 residues. Germline CDR1 reads LNHDA; CDR2 reads SQIVND (reference sequence). CDR3 DNA sequence: TGTGCCACCGTAGGGGCTTCCCAAGAGACCCAGTACTTC. Translation gives CATVGASQETQYF.

Comment on this clone: Germline and junction disagree at one end, which may indicate a read error. V is TRBV7-9 and J is TRBJ1-1; the match to TRBD1 covers 8 bases. This CDR3 spans 14 amino acids. Looked up from germline, CDR1 is SEHNR and CDR2 is FQNEAQ (reference sequence). The CDR3 here is CSSSPGTGNTEAFF. The CDR3 DNA reads TGTTCCAGCAGCCCCGGGACAGGTAACACTGAAGCTTTCTTT.